This T cell receptor (beta chain) came from a study of chemoradiotherapy in HPV16-positive cancers. About the study: Two HPV16-positive patients' cells yielded candidate HPV-specific clones and common motifs. Study-wide results and limits: During treatment, candidate HPV-specific clones and E7-related motifs expanded in tumor. The functional HPV-specific definition rests on just a couple of HPV16-positive patients.

Clones were sequenced by immunoSEQ multiplex PCR, and TCRdb holds only the in-frame ones, with some missing. The table lists 8,400 or so clones, 70% to 85% of them singletons. With regard to this clone: What it recognizes is unknown.

This CDR3 spans 13 amino acids. Deletions cut 0 bases from V and 4 bases from J, with 7 bases between. Germline CDR1 reads SGHRS; CDR2 reads YFSETQ. Samples were taken several times over chemoradiotherapy. This specimen was taken from a patient who underwent chemoradiotherapy. This clonotype originated in a human donor with HPV-associated anogenital cancer. The chain is built from TRBV5-1 and TRBJ1-1; D is unclear. Here the CDR3 reads CASSLEGTTEAFF. In DNA, the CDR3 is TGCGCCAGCAGCTTGGAAGGCACCACTGAAGCTTTCTTT.